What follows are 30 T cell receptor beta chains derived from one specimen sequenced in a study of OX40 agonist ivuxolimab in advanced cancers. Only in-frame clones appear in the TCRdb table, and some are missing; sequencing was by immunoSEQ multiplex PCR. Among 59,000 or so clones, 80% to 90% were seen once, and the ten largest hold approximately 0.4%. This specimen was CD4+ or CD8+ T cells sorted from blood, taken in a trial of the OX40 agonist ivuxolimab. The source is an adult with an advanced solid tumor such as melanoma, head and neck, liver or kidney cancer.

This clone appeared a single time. The DNA of the CDR3 is TGTGCCAGCAGTTTCCGACAGGGGGTTACAGATACGCAGTATTTT. Its translation is CASSFRQGVTDTQYF. This sequence joins TRBV27 and TRBJ2-3; 9 bases align to TRBD1. Germline values: CDR1 MNHEY, CDR2 SMNVEV (reference sequence). V dropped 3 bases and J dropped 3; count of bases not matched to a gene: 4. This CDR3 has 15 residues.

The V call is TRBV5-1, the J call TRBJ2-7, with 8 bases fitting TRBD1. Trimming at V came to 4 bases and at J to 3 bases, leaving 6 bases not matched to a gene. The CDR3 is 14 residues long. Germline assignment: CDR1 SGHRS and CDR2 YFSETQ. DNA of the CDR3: TGCGCCAGCAGCCAGGGACAGGAGGGCTACGAGCAGTACTTC. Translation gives CASSQGQEGYEQYF.

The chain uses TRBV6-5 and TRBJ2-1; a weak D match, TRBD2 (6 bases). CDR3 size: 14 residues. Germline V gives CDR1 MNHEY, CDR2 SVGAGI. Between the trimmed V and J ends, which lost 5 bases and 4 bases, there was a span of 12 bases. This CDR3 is CASSRAGIYNEQFF. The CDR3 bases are TGTGCCAGCAGTCGGGCGGGGATTTACAATGAGCAGTTCTTC.

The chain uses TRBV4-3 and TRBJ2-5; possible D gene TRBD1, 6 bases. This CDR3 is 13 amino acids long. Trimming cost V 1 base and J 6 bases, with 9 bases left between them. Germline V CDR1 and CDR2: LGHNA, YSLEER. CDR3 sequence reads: CASSQGRGQTQYF. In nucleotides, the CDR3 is TGCGCCAGCAGCCAAGGCAGGGGTCAGACCCAGTACTTC.

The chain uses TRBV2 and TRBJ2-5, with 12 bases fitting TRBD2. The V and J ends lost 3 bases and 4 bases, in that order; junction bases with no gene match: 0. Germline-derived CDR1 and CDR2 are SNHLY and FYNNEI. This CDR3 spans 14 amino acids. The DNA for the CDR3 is TGTGCCAGCAGTGAGACTAGCGGGGGAGAGACCCAGTACTTC. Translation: CASSETSGGETQYF.

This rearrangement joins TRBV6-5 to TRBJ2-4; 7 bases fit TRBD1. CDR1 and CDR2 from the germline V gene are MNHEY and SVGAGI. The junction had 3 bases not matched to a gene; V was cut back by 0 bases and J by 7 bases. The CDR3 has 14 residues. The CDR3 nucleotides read TGTGCCAGCAGTTACTCCTCCAGGGGGAACATTCAGTACTTC. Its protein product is CASSYSSRGNIQYF.

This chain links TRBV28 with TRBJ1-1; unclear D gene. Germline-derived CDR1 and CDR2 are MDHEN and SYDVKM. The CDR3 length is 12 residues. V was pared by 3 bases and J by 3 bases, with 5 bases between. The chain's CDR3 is CASSFLYTEAFF. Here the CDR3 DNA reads TGTGCCAGCAGTTTTCTGTACACTGAAGCTTTCTTT.

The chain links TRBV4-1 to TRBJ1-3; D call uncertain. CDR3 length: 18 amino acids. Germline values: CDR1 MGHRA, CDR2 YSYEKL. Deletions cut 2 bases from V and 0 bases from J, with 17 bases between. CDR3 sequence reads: CASSQILENRYSGNTIYF. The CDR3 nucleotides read TGCGCCAGCAGCCAAATACTAGAAAACCGGTACTCTGGAAACACCATATATTTT.

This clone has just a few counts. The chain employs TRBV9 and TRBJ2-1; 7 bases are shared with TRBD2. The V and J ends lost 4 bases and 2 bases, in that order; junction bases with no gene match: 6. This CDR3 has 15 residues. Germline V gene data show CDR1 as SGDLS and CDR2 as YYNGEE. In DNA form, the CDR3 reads TGTGCCAGCAGCCCCTGGGGGGGGACCTACAATGAGCAGTTCTTC. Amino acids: CASSPWGGTYNEQFF. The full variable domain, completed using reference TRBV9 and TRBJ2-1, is DSGVTQTPKHLITATGQRVTLRCSPRSGDLSVYWYQQSLDQGLQFLIQYYNGEERAKGNILERFSAQQFPDLHSELNLSSLELGDSALYFCASSPWGGTYNEQFFGPGTRLTVL.

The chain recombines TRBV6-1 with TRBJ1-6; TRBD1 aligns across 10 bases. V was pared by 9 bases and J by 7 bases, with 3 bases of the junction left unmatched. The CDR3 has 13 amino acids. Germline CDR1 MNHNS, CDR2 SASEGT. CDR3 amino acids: CASLDRGNSPLHF. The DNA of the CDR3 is TGTGCCAGTCTGGACAGGGGGAATTCACCCCTCCACTTT.

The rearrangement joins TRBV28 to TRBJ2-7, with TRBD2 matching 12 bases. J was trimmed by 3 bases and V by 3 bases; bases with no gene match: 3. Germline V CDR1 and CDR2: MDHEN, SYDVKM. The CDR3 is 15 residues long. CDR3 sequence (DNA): TGTGCCAGCAGTTTCATGGGACTAGCGGGCTACGAGCAGTACTTC. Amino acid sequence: CASSFMGLAGYEQYF.

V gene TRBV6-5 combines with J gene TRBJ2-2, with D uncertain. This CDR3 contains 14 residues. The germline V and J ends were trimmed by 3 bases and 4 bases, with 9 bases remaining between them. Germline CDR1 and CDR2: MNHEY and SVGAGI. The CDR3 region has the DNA TGTGCCAGCAGTTATGGCAACCCCACCGGGGAGCTGTTTTTT. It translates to CASSYGNPTGELFF.

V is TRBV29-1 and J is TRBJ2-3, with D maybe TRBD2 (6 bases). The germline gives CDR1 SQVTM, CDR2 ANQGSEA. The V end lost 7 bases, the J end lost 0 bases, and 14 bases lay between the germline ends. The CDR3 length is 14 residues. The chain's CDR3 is CSAIAELSTDTQYF. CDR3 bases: TGCAGCGCTATAGCGGAACTCAGCACAGATACGCAGTATTTT.

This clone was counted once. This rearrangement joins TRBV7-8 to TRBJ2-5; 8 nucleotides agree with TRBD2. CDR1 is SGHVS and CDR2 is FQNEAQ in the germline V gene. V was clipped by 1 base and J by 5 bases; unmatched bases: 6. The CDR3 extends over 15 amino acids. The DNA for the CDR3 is TGTGCCAGCAGCTTAGTAAGAGCGGGAGTGGAGACCCAGTACTTC. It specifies CASSLVRAGVETQYF.

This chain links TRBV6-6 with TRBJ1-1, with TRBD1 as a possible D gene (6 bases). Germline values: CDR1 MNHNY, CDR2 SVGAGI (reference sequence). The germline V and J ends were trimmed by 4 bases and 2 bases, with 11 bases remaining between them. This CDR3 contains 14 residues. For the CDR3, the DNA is TGTGCCAGCAGTTTAGGGGGTGGTAACACTGAAGCTTTCTTT. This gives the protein CASSLGGGNTEAFF.

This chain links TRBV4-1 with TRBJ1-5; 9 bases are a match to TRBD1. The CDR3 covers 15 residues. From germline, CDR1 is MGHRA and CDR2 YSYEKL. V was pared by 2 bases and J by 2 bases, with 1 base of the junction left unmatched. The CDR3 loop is CASSQRTGGNQPQHF. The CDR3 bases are TGCGCCAGCAGCCAACGGACAGGGGGCAATCAGCCCCAGCATTTT.

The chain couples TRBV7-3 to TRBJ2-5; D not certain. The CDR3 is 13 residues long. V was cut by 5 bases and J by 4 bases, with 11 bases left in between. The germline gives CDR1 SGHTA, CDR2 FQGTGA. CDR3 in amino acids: CASSPGSTETQYF. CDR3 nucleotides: TGTGCCAGCAGCCCCGGCAGCACAGAGACCCAGTACTTC.

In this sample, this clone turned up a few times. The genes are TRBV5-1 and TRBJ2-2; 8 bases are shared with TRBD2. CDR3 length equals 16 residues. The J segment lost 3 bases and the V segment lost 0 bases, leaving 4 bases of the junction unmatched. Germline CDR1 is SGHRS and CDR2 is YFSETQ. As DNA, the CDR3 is TGCGCCAGCAGCTTGGGATTAGCGGGATACACCGGGGAGCTGTTTTTT. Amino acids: CASSLGLAGYTGELFF. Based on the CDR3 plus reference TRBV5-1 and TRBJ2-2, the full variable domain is KAGVTQTPRYLIKTRGQQVTLSCSPISGHRSVSWYQQTPGQGLQFLFEYFSETQRNKGNFPGRFSGRQFSNSRSEMNVSTLELGDSALYLCASSLGLAGYTGELFFGEGSRLTVL.

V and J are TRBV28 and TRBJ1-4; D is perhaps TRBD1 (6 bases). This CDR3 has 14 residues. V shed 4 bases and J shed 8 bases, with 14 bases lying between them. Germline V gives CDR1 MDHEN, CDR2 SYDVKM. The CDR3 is CASSSPSRGEKLFF. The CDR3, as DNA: TGTGCCAGCAGTTCGCCGTCGAGGGGGGAAAAACTGTTTTTT. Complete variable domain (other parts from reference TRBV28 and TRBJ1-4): DVKVTQSSRYLVKRTGEKVFLECVQDMDHENMFWYRQDPGLGLRLIYFSYDVKMKEKGDIPEGYSVSREKKERFSLILESASTNQTSMYLCASSSPSRGEKLFFGSGTQLSVL.

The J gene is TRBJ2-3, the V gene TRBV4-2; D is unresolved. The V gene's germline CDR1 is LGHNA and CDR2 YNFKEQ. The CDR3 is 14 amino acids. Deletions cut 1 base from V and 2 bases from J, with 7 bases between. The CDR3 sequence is CASSQGIFTDTQYF. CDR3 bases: TGTGCCAGCAGCCAAGGAATTTTCACAGATACGCAGTATTTT.

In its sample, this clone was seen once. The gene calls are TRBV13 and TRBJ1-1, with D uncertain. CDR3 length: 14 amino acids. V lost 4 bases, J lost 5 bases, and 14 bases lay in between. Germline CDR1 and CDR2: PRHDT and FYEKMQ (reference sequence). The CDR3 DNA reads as TGTGCCAGCAGCTCCTTCCCGGAGGTTACTGAAGCTTTCTTT. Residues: CASSSFPEVTEAFF. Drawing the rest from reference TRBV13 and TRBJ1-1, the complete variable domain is AAGVIQSPRHLIKEKRETATLKCYPIPRHDTVYWYQQGPGQDPQFLISFYEKMQSDKGSIPDRFSAQQFSDYHSELNMSSLELGDSALYFCASSSFPEVTEAFFGQGTRLTVV.

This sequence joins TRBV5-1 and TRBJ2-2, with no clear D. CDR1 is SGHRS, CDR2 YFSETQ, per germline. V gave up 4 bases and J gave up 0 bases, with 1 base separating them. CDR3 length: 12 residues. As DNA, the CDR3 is TGCGCCAGCAGCCCGAACACCGGGGAGCTGTTTTTT. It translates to CASSPNTGELFF.

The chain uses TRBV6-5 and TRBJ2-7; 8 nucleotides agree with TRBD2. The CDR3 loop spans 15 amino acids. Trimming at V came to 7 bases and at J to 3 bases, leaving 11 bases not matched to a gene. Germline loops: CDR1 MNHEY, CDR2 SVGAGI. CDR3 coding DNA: TGTGCCAGCACCCTTACAGCGGGAGATTTCTACGAGCAGTACTTC. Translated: CASTLTAGDFYEQYF.

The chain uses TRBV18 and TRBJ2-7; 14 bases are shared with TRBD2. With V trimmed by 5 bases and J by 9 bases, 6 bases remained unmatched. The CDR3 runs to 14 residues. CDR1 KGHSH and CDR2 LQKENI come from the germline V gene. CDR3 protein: CASSTGLAGVWQYF. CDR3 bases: TGTGCCAGCTCAACGGGACTAGCGGGAGTCTGGCAGTACTTC.

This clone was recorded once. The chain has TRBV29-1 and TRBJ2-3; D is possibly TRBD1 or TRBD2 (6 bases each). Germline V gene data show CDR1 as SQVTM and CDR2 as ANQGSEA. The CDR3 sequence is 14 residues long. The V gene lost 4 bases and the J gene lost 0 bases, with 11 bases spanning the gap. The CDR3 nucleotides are TGCAGCGTTGCTAGGGGGGCGAGCACAGATACGCAGTATTTT. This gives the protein CSVARGASTDTQYF.

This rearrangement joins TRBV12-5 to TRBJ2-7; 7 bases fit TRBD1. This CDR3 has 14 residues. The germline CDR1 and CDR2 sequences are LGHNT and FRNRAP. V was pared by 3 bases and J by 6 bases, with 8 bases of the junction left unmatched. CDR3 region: CASGFSTRGTEQYF. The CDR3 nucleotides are TGTGCTAGTGGTTTTTCAACCAGGGGGACCGAGCAGTACTTC.

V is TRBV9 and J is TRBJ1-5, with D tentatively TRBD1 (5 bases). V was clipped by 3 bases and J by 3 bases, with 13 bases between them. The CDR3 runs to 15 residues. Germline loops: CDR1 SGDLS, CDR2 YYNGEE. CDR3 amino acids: CASSAGPEFNQPQHF. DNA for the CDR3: TGTGCCAGCAGCGCGGGACCCGAATTCAATCAGCCCCAGCATTTT. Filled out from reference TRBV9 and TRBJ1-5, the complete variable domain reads DSGVTQTPKHLITATGQRVTLRCSPRSGDLSVYWYQQSLDQGLQFLIQYYNGEERAKGNILERFSAQQFPDLHSELNLSSLELGDSALYFCASSAGPEFNQPQHFGDGTRLSIL.

In nucleotides, the CDR3 is TGTGCCAGCAGTCTGACGCAAACAGATACGCAGTATTTT. Translated: CASSLTQTDTQYF. The chain employs TRBV6-6 and TRBJ2-3, with D unresolved. The CDR3 consists of 13 residues. The germline gives CDR1 MNHNY, CDR2 SVGAGI (reference sequence). V shed 5 bases and J shed 3 bases, with 9 bases lying between them.

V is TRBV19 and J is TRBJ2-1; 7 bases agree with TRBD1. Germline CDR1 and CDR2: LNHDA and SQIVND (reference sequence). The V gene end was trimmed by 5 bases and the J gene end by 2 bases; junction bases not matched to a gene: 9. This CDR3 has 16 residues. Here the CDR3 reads CASSPDRPLTYNEQFF. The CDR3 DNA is TGTGCCAGTAGTCCGGACAGGCCGCTTACCTACAATGAGCAGTTCTTC.

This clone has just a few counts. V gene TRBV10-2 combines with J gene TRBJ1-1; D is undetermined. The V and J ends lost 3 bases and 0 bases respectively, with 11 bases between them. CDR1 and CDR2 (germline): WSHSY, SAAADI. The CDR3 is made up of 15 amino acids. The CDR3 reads CASSDPASMNTEAFF. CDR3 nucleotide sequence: TGCGCCAGCAGTGACCCTGCCTCAATGAACACTGAAGCTTTCTTT.